These 24 T cell receptor beta chains came from one sample sequenced in a study of cytomegalovirus exposure and HLA in healthy donors (TCRdb year 2017). Libraries came from the immunoSEQ multiplex PCR assay. For the multiplex PCR, a mixture combining 60 forward primers for TCR Vbeta segments and 13 reverse primers for TCR Jbeta segments was used. Not all clones reach the TCRdb copy of this immuneACCESS table, which keeps in-frame sequences only. Checked studies attribute under half of the gap to unresolved V genes and leave the rest unexplained. Across this sample there are about 100,000 clones, with roughly 78% seen only once. The ten largest clonotypes hold about 3% of the sample. The source material was PBMCs. The receptors derive from a woman between 40 and 55 years old in good health and CMV-seronegative.

This clone showed up just once. V gene TRBV11-2 combines with J gene TRBJ1-3, with D maybe TRBD1 (6 bases). Germline V gene lookup returns CDR1 SGHAT and CDR2 FQNNGV. The CDR3 is made up of 15 amino acids. Trimming took 5 bases from V and 4 from J, leaving 15 bases between them. CDR3 sequence (DNA): TGTGCCAGCAGCGATGGGCAGGGGACCGGAAACACCATATATTTT. Translation gives CASSDGQGTGNTIYF.

The chain is built from TRBV28 and TRBJ1-4; 7 nucleotides align to TRBD1. Germline V gene lookup returns CDR1 MDHEN and CDR2 SYDVKM. There are 15 residues in the CDR3. V lost 10 bases and J lost 4; bases outside the gene matches: 12. CDR3 DNA: TGTGCCATCACCTTTGACAGGGCCGGTAATGAAAAACTGTTTTTT. This translates into CAITFDRAGNEKLFF.

This clone has only a few counts. The chain carries TRBV19 and TRBJ1-1; 8 bases match TRBD1. CDR1 is LNHDA and CDR2 is SQIVND in the germline V gene (reference sequence). The CDR3 is 12 amino acids. V dropped 6 bases and J dropped 6; count of bases not matched to a gene: 3. As DNA, the CDR3 is TGTGCCAGTAGGGTACAGGGGGCTGAAGCTTTCTTT. It encodes CASRVQGAEAFF.

The chain recombines TRBV29-1 with TRBJ1-2, with D hard to call. CDR1 and CDR2 from the germline V gene are SQVTM and ANQGSEA. Trimming left V 3 bases short and J 0 bases short, with 8 bases between. The CDR3 spans 13 residues. For the CDR3, the DNA is TGCAGCGTTGACACAGTAGCTAACTATGGCTACACCTTC. It codes for CSVDTVANYGYTF. Together with reference TRBV29-1 and TRBJ1-2, the CDR3 gives the full variable domain: SAVISQKPSRDICQRGTSLTIQCQVDSQVTMMFWYRQQPGQSLTLIATANQGSEATYESGFVIDKFPISRPNLTFSTLTVSNMSPEDSSIYLCSVDTVANYGYTFGSGTRLTVV.

The rearrangement joins TRBV19 to TRBJ1-1; D gene uncertain. Trimming left V 1 base short and J 0 bases short, with 9 bases between. The CDR3 is 15 amino acids. CDR1 LNHDA and CDR2 SQIVND come from the germline V gene (reference sequence). In nucleotides, the CDR3 is TGTGCCAGTAGTATAGCCGGTACGGTGAACACTGAAGCTTTCTTT. This codes for CASSIAGTVNTEAFF. The full variable domain, its missing parts supplied by reference TRBV19 and TRBJ1-1, is DGGITQSPKYLFRKEGQNVTLSCEQNLNHDAMYWYRQDPGQGLRLIYYSQIVNDFQKGDIAEGYSVSREKKESFPLTVTSAQKNPTAFYLCASSIAGTVNTEAFFGQGTRLTVV.

V and J are TRBV18 and TRBJ2-1; 8 nucleotides line up with TRBD1. V lost 6 bases and J lost 9; bases outside the gene matches: 10. This CDR3 has 14 residues. The germline V gene has CDR1 KGHSH and CDR2 LQKENI. In nucleotides, the CDR3 is TGTGCCAGCTCGCCAGGACAGGGTCAAGGTGAGCAGTTCTTC. Its protein is CASSPGQGQGEQFF.

In its sample, this clone was seen a few times. The V call is TRBV5-6, the J call TRBJ2-7, with 8 nucleotides matching TRBD1. The CDR3 is 14 residues long. V lost 4 bases and J lost 2; bases outside the gene matches: 5. Germline V gene data show CDR1 as SGHDT and CDR2 as YYEEEE. The CDR3 reads CASSLDRATYEQYF. The CDR3 DNA sequence: TGTGCCAGCAGCCTGGACAGGGCCACCTACGAGCAGTACTTC.

The chain employs TRBV28 and TRBJ1-5; the D gene is possibly TRBD1 (5 bases). Germline V gene sequence: CDR1 MDHEN, CDR2 SYDVKM. Trimming removed 2 bases at V and 0 bases at J, with 11 bases between. The CDR3 is made up of 16 amino acids. The CDR3 DNA is TGTGCCAGCAGTTTAGAGGCAGGGATTAGCAATCAGCCCCAGCATTTT. Its translation: CASSLEAGISNQPQHF.

This chain uses TRBV6-5 with TRBJ2-5; a possible D gene is TRBD2 (6 bases). Germline lookup yields CDR1 MNHEY and CDR2 SVGAGI. The CDR3 is made up of 16 amino acids. V gave up 0 bases and J gave up 1 base, with 12 bases separating them. The CDR3 region is CASSYSIARGQETQYF. The DNA for the CDR3 is TGTGCCAGCAGTTACTCGATTGCGCGGGGCCAAGAGACCCAGTACTTC.

The V gene is TRBV30, the J gene TRBJ2-3, with 8 positions matching TRBD2. Germline V gives CDR1 GTSNPN, CDR2 SVGIG (reference sequence). J gave up 7 bases and V 4 bases, and 7 bases lay outside the gene matches. The CDR3 loop spans 13 amino acids. The CDR3 region has the DNA TGTGCCTGGACGTCGGGGGGGCCGAATACGCAGTATTTT. Translated: CAWTSGGPNTQYF.

This clone was detected once. The V and J genes are TRBV6-5 and TRBJ2-1; TRBD1 matches 8 bases. V gave up 6 bases and J gave up 7 bases; unmatched junction bases: 11. The CDR3 has 15 amino acids. Germline-derived CDR1 and CDR2 are MNHEY and SVGAGI. CDR3 loop: CASRRGQEPLNEQFF. The CDR3 DNA reads as TGTGCCAGCAGACGGGGACAGGAGCCTTTGAATGAGCAGTTCTTC.

The V call is TRBV5-1, the J call TRBJ2-5; TRBD1 might be the D (6 bases). The J call is in doubt because the DNA end fits TRBJ2-7 better. This CDR3 region has 14 residues. Germline CDR1 reads SGHRS; CDR2 reads YFSETQ. The CDR3 DNA sequence: TGCGCCAGCAGCTTGGACAGGGATACCTACGAGCAGTACTTC. It codes for CASSLDRDTYEQYF.

The chain couples TRBV5-1 to TRBJ1-1; TRBD1 matches 10 bases. Germline CDR1 SGHRS, CDR2 YFSETQ. The J segment lost 5 bases and the V segment lost 3 bases, leaving 4 bases of the junction unmatched. The CDR3 is made up of 14 amino acids. This chain's CDR3 is CASSSLDRGTEAFF. The CDR3 region has the DNA TGCGCCAGCAGCTCCTTGGACAGGGGGACTGAAGCTTTCTTT. The full variable domain, its missing parts supplied by reference TRBV5-1 and TRBJ1-1, is KAGVTQTPRYLIKTRGQQVTLSCSPISGHRSVSWYQQTPGQGLQFLFEYFSETQRNKGNFPGRFSGRQFSNSRSEMNVSTLELGDSALYLCASSSLDRGTEAFFGQGTRLTVV.

This chain joins TRBV10-3 and TRBJ2-7, with 10 nucleotides matching TRBD1. The germline CDR1 and CDR2 sequences are ENHRY and SYGVKD. The CDR3 has 15 residues. J lost 4 bases, V lost 2 bases, and 5 bases had no gene match. The CDR3 region is CAISEPDRGGYEQYF. The CDR3 DNA is TGTGCCATCAGTGAGCCGGACAGGGGGGGTTACGAGCAGTACTTC.

This chain joins TRBV6-1 and TRBJ2-1, with TRBD2 as a possible D gene (5 bases). The CDR3 runs 15 residues. CDR1 is MNHNS and CDR2 is SASEGT in the germline V gene. The germline V and J ends were trimmed by 1 base and 7 bases, with 14 bases remaining between them. CDR3 DNA: TGTGCCAGCAGTGAAGGGAGAGGGTACGGAAATGAGCAGTTCTTC. Its protein product is CASSEGRGYGNEQFF.

The V gene is TRBV7-2, the J gene TRBJ2-7, with 8 positions matching TRBD2. Per germline, CDR1 SGHTA and CDR2 FQGNSA. This CDR3 is 14 amino acids long. J was trimmed by 3 bases and V by 5 bases; bases with no gene match: 6. CDR3 sequence reads: CASSRDTSGYEQYF. The CDR3 nucleotides are TGTGCCAGCAGCCGCGATACTAGCGGCTACGAGCAGTACTTC.

This sequence joins TRBV27 and TRBJ1-1; 7 positions match TRBD1. Germline V gene lookup returns CDR1 MNHEY and CDR2 SMNVEV (reference sequence). J lost 4 bases, V lost 2 bases, and 4 bases had no gene match. CDR3 size: 14 residues. CDR3 region: CASSLGQGVTEAFF. CDR3 nucleotide sequence: TGTGCCAGCAGTTTAGGGCAGGGGGTCACTGAAGCTTTCTTT.

The rearrangement joins TRBV7-2 to TRBJ2-7; TRBD2 agrees at 10 bases. The V gene's germline CDR1 is SGHTA and CDR2 FQGNSA. J lost 0 bases, V lost 2 bases, and 1 base had no gene match. The CDR3 is made up of 15 amino acids. CDR3 sequence: CASSLSGGDSYEQYF. CDR3 DNA: TGTGCCAGCAGCTTAAGCGGGGGGGACTCCTACGAGCAGTACTTC.

This clone was seen just once. The chain uses TRBV21-1 and TRBJ2-7; the table's D call, TRBD2, was not checked against the DNA. TRBV21-1 corresponds to a pseudogene. CDR3 length equals 12 residues. The CDR3 DNA reads as TGTGCCAGCAGCATTTATGCCTACGAGCAGTACTTC. Its translation is CASSIYAYEQYF.

This chain uses TRBV7-9 with TRBJ1-2, with TRBD1 matching over 11 bases. V was clipped by 5 bases and J by 8 bases; unmatched bases: 7. Germline lookup yields CDR1 SEHNR and CDR2 FQNEAQ (reference sequence). The CDR3 is 14 residues long. CDR3 amino acids: CASSLGQGAAGYTF. In DNA form, the CDR3 reads TGTGCCAGCAGCCTCGGACAGGGGGCCGCCGGCTACACCTTC. Complete variable domain (other parts from reference TRBV7-9 and TRBJ1-2): DTGVSQNPRHKITKRGQNVTFRCDPISEHNRLYWYRQTLGQGPEFLTYFQNEAQLEKSRLLSDRFSAERPKGSFSTLEIQRTEQGDSAMYLCASSLGQGAAGYTFGSGTRLTVV.

A note on this clone: At the DNA level, this CDR3 is encoded by other sequences in the same sample as well. V is TRBV7-2 and J is TRBJ2-1; D ambiguous. Germline V gene sequence: CDR1 SGHTA, CDR2 FQGNSA. CDR3 length equals 15 residues. The germline V and J ends were trimmed by 0 bases and 0 bases, with 6 bases remaining between them. CDR3 bases: TGTGCCAGCAGCTTAGCGGTCAGCTCCTACAATGAGCAGTTCTTC. Its translation is CASSLAVSSYNEQFF.

The chain employs TRBV5-1 and TRBJ2-1, with TRBD1 matching over 8 bases. CDR1 is SGHRS and CDR2 is YFSETQ in the germline V gene. The CDR3 has 18 residues. V lost 3 bases, J lost 7 bases, and 18 bases stayed unmatched. The CDR3 loop is CASSSGPAAPYRGNEQFF. The DNA of the CDR3 is TGCGCCAGCAGCTCGGGCCCGGCAGCACCGTACAGGGGGAATGAGCAGTTCTTC.

The V call is TRBV2, the J call TRBJ1-2, with 10 bases matching TRBD1. This CDR3 has 14 residues. J gave up 2 bases and V 9 bases, and 6 bases lay outside the gene matches. Germline V lookup: CDR1 SNHLY, CDR2 FYNNEI. The CDR3 bases are TGTGCCAGTGCGGGACAGGGGACAAACTATGGCTACACCTTC. This sequence encodes CASAGQGTNYGYTF.

The chain is built from TRBV15 and TRBJ2-7; 9 bases map to TRBD1. This CDR3 has 14 amino acids. V lost 5 bases to trimming and J lost 6 bases; unmatched junction nucleotides: 8. Germline CDR1 and CDR2: LNHNV and YYDKDF (reference sequence). CDR3 region: CATSDRDRVGEQYF. CDR3 sequence (DNA): TGTGCCACCAGCGACCGGGACAGGGTTGGCGAGCAGTACTTC.